This T cell receptor beta chain was retrieved from a study of OX40 agonist ivuxolimab in advanced cancers. Sequenced by immunoSEQ multiplex PCR; TCRdb stores in-frame clones only, minus some. Among roughly 70,000 clones listed, 80% to 85% were seen once. V lost 1 base, J lost 2 bases, and 5 bases lay in between. CDR3 length equals 14 residues. Germline CDR1 LNHDA, CDR2 SQIVND (reference sequence). Material: CD4+ or CD8+ T cells sorted from blood, obtained in a trial of the OX40 agonist ivuxolimab. The genes are TRBV19 and TRBJ2-2; D ambiguous. The TCR was taken from an adult with an advanced solid tumor such as melanoma, head and neck, liver or kidney cancer. The CDR3, as DNA: TGTGCCAGTAGTATAGCCAGAAACACCGGGGAGCTGTTTTTT. This codes for CASSIARNTGELFF.